The rows below give T cell receptor beta chains drawn from one sample of a study of OX40 agonist ivuxolimab in advanced cancers. The table came from immunoSEQ multiplex PCR; TCRdb's copy has only in-frame clones and leaves some out. The data contain about 67,000 clones, roughly 81% of them singletons. Sample: CD4+ or CD8+ T cells sorted from blood, taken in a trial of the OX40 agonist ivuxolimab. These TCRs come from an adult with an advanced solid tumor such as melanoma, head and neck, liver or kidney cancer. The conserved cysteine and the conserved F or W are not part of the CDR3 here.

CDR3: ASSLFPRTPNEKLF
V: TRBV27
J: TRBJ1-4

CDR3: ASSSSGDRVEKLF
V: TRBV5-1
J: TRBJ1-4

CDR3: SVRGQGGETQY
V: TRBV29-1
J: TRBJ2-5

CDR3: ASSQNLAGGTDTQY
V: TRBV4-1
J: TRBJ2-3

CDR3: ASGSTRSSTDTQY
V: TRBV12-5
J: TRBJ2-3

CDR3: ASSLPGHLPGELF
V: TRBV18
J: TRBJ2-2

CDR3: ASSPRTPTGELF
V: TRBV11-1
J: TRBJ2-2

CDR3: AISEGVAYEQY
V: TRBV10-3
J: TRBJ2-7

CDR3: ASSLSGTGQTYEQY
V: TRBV5-1
J: TRBJ2-7

CDR3: ASSPTSGRANEQY
V: TRBV6-5
J: TRBJ2-7

CDR3: ASSSPRGFMGTQY
V: TRBV28
J: TRBJ2-5